This T cell receptor (beta chain) comes out of a study of shared clonotypes between healthy human individuals. Study context: Each donor's CD8 memory used one plate, CD8 naive two, each CD4 subset three. Whole-study results and caveats: A limitation of the genetic and exposure-history diversity represented arose from few donors. Relative to clonotypes present in all four donors, those not shared had lower generation probabilities. Naive CD4 clonotypes overlapped across a few donors at about 5.3%.

The protocol was immunoSEQ multiplex PCR, while the TCRdb copy is restricted to in-frame clones and leaves out a portion. The sample shows roughly 220,000 clones, 50% to 80% of them seen only once. In regard to this clone: Its antigen is unidentified.

The sample consisted of memory CD4+ T cells sorted from blood. Regarding subset: CD45RA-negative fraction. The origin of this receptor is a man aged 25 to 40 in good health.

CDR3 sequence: CASSQENVRTSGSIQYF. DNA for the CDR3: TGTGCCAGCAGCCAAGAAAACGTTAGGACTAGCGGTAGCATTCAGTACTTC. The gene calls are TRBV4-2 and TRBJ2-4; 10 nucleotides line up with TRBD2. The CDR3 is made up of 17 amino acids. Germline values: CDR1 LGHNA, CDR2 YNFKEQ. J was trimmed by 9 bases and V by 0 bases; bases with no gene match: 11.